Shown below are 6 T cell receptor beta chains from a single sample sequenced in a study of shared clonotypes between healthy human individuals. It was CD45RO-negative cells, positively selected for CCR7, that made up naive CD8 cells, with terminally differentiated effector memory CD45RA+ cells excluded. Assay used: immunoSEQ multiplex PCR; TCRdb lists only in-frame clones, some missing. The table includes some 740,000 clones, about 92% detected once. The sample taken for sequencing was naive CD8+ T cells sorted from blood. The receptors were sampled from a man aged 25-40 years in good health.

The CDR3 spells CASSPSGGGTYNEQFF. For the CDR3, the DNA is TGTGCCAGCAGCCCTTCTGGGGGCGGTACCTACAATGAGCAGTTCTTC. The V gene is TRBV7-6, the J gene TRBJ2-1; maybe TRBD1 (6 bases). The germline gives CDR1 SGHVS, CDR2 FNYEAQ. The CDR3 extends over 16 amino acids. Trimming removed 5 bases from V and 2 bases from J, with 16 bases in between.

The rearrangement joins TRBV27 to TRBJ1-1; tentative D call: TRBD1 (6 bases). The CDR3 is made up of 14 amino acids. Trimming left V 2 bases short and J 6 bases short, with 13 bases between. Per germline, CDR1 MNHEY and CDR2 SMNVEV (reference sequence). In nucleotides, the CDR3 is TGTGCCAGCAGTTTACTAGGACAGTCAGCTGAAGCTTTCTTT. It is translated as CASSLLGQSAEAFF.

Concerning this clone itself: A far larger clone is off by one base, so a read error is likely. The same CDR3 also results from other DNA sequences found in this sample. CDR3 sequence reads: CASSPGTGAYEQYF. In DNA, the CDR3 is TGTGCCAGCAGTCCCGGGACAGGGGCCTACGAGCAGTACTTC. V gene TRBV25-1 combines with J gene TRBJ2-7; 10 bases match TRBD1. Trimming cost V 5 bases and J 2 bases; bases outside gene matches: 3. The germline V gene has CDR1 MGHDK and CDR2 SYGVNS. The CDR3 has 14 amino acids.

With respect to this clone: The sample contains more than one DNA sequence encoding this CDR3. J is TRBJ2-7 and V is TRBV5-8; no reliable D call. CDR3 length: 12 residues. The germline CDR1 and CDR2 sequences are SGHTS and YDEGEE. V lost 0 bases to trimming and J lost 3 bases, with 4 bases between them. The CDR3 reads CASSLESYEQYF. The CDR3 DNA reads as TGTGCCAGCAGCTTGGAGAGCTACGAGCAGTACTTC.

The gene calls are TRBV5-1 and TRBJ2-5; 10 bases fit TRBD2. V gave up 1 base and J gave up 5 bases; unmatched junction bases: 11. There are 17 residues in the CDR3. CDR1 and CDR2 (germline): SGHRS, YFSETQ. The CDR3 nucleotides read TGCGCCAGCAGCTTGAGATCGCTAGCGGGAGCCTTGGAGACCCAGTACTTC. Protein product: CASSLRSLAGALETQYF.

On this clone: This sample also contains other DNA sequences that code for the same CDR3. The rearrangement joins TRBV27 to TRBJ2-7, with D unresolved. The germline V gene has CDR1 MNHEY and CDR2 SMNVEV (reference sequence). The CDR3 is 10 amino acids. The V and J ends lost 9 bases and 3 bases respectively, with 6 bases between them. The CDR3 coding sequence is TGTGCCAGTGGTAACTACGAGCAGTACTTC. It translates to CASGNYEQYF.